This TCR beta chain stems from a study of blood T cell repertoires in COVID-19. Study in general: Some COVID-19 samples were acute and others convalescent; all came from the United States, Italy and Spain. The analysed material was cDNA or gDNA that came from T cells, B-cell-depleted T cells, or PBMCs.

The CDR3 extends over 15 amino acids. Germline V CDR1 and CDR2: SGHVS, FQNEAQ. Between the trimmed V and J ends, which lost 4 bases and 4 bases, there was a span of 16 bases. Original data processing: Quantification of nucleated cells was approximated via reference gene primer amplification. The repertoire was sequenced with immunoSEQ multiplex PCR; TCRdb's copy has only in-frame clones and lacks some. For V, J and clone size, that table is used; D and trimming come from the DNA. The table shows 250,000 to 300,000 clones, with around nine tenths occurring only once. Specimen: peripheral blood. The gene calls are TRBV7-8 and TRBJ1-2; D might be TRBD1 (5 bases). This receptor was identified in a man aged 30 to 45 with active or convalescent COVID-19. The CDR3 loop reads CASSSLVGASYGYTF. CDR3 coding DNA: TGTGCCAGCAGCTCTTTAGTAGGGGCTTCCTATGGCTACACCTTC.